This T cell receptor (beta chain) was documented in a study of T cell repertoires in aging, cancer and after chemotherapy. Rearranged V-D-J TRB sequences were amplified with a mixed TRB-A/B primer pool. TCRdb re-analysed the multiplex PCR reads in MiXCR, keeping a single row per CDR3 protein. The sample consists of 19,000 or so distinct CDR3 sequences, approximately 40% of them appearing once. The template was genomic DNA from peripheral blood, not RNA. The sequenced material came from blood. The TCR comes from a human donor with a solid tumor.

DNA of the CDR3: TGTGCCAGTTTGACGCTCTCTGGAAACACCATATATTTT. It is translated as CASLTLSGNTIYF. The gene calls are TRBV19 and TRBJ1-3; no definite D call. CDR1 and CDR2 (germline): LNHDA, SQIVND (reference sequence). The V end lost 8 bases, the J end lost 0 bases, and 8 bases lay between the germline ends. This CDR3 has 13 amino acids.